These 3 T cell receptor beta chains came from one sample sequenced in a study of cytomegalovirus exposure and HLA in healthy donors. Primers included in the PCR were 60 Vbeta and 13 Jbeta primers. Data came from immunoSEQ multiplex PCR; TCRdb stores just in-frame clones and leaves some out. The sample holds about 180,000 clones, 75% to 85% seen once. The specimen was PBMCs. The receptor source for this set is a girl between 2 and 10 years old in good health and CMV-seropositive.

The genes are TRBV7-2 and TRBJ1-1; a weak D match, TRBD1 (6 bases). V lost 5 bases to trimming and J lost 6 bases, with 13 bases between them. CDR1 is SGHTA and CDR2 is FQGNSA in the germline V gene. The CDR3 extends over 13 amino acids. CDR3 coding DNA: TGTGCCAGCAGCGTCATCGGACAGCCTGAAGCTTTCTTT. Protein sequence: CASSVIGQPEAFF. Variable domain in full (rest from reference TRBV7-2 and TRBJ1-1): GAGVSQSPSNKVTEKGKDVELRCDPISGHTALYWYRQSLGQGLEFLIYFQGNSAPDKSGLPSDRFSAERTGGSVSTLTIQRTQQEDSAVYLCASSVIGQPEAFFGQGTRLTVV.

The J gene is TRBJ1-2, the V gene TRBV10-3; 8 bases are shared with TRBD1. The CDR3 contains 13 residues. Germline V gives CDR1 ENHRY, CDR2 SYGVKD. V dropped 7 bases and J dropped 3; count of bases not matched to a gene: 4. CDR3 sequence (DNA): TGTGCCATCACCAAGGGACAGGACTATGGCTACACCTTC. Its translation is CAITKGQDYGYTF.

The chain links TRBV10-3 to TRBJ1-1; TRBD1 is a possible D gene (6 bases). From germline, CDR1 is ENHRY and CDR2 SYGVKD. Between the trimmed V and J ends, which lost 10 bases and 2 bases, there was a span of 20 bases. This CDR3 contains 15 residues. CDR3 bases: TGTGCCACTTCTCCGGGACACCCCTCAAACACTGAAGCTTTCTTT. It is translated as CATSPGHPSNTEAFF.